Presented here are 15 T cell receptor beta chains from one specimen sequenced in a study of blood T cell repertoires in COVID-19. Profiled with immunoSEQ multiplex PCR; TCRdb holds only in-frame clones, not every one. Of about 190,000 clones in the sample, roughly 80% were seen once. The sequenced sample consisted of peripheral blood. The receptors stem from a man in his 60s with acute or convalescent COVID-19.

V and J are TRBV7-2 and TRBJ2-7, with D maybe TRBD2 (5 bases). V lost 6 bases and J 7 bases, leaving 16 bases between the germline ends. Germline CDR1 and CDR2: SGHTA and FQGNSA. CDR3 length: 13 amino acids. CDR3 in amino acids: CASSQDSLGEQYF. CDR3 in DNA: TGTGCCAGCAGTCAGGACTCACTGGGTGAGCAGTACTTC.

The rearrangement uses TRBV2 and TRBJ2-7, with a possible D match to TRBD2 (5 bases). Per the germline V gene, CDR1 is SNHLY and CDR2 is FYNNEI. This CDR3 is 14 amino acids long. Trimming removed 6 bases from V and 2 bases from J, with 14 bases in between. The CDR3 loop is CASRFVPGTYEQYF. The DNA of the CDR3 is TGTGCCAGCAGGTTCGTCCCGGGGACCTACGAGCAGTACTTC.

The genes are TRBV18 and TRBJ1-4; tentative D call: TRBD1 (5 bases). The CDR3 is 15 amino acids. Trimming removed 3 bases at V and 8 bases at J, with 16 bases between. Germline loops: CDR1 KGHSH, CDR2 LQKENI. CDR3: CASSPSAINREKLFF. DNA for the CDR3: TGTGCCAGCTCACCGTCGGCTATCAACAGGGAAAAACTGTTTTTT.

As concerns this clone: The junction and the germline gene differ at one end; a read error may be behind it. The gene calls are TRBV7-7 and TRBJ2-5; weak D call: TRBD2 (5 bases). The CDR3 totals 13 residues. The germline V gene encodes CDR1 SSHAT and CDR2 FNYEAQ (reference sequence). The CDR3 DNA reads as TGTGCTAGCAGCCTAACTAGACGGGAGACCCAGTACTTC. This encodes CASSLTRRETQYF.

The rearrangement links TRBV4-3 to TRBJ2-3; 8 bases align to TRBD2. The CDR3 consists of 16 residues. Germline CDR1 LGHNA, CDR2 YSLEER. Unmatched junction bases numbered 5, after V lost 1 base and J lost 2 bases. CDR3 protein: CASSQAGGEVTDTQYF. CDR3 nucleotide sequence: TGCGCCAGCAGCCAAGCGGGAGGGGAGGTCACAGATACGCAGTATTTT.

This sequence joins TRBV7-9 and TRBJ1-5; weak D call: TRBD1 (5 bases). The V gene's germline CDR1 is SEHNR and CDR2 FQNEAQ (reference sequence). V lost 1 base and J lost 6, with 10 bases in between. CDR3 size: 14 residues. CDR3 DNA sequence: TGTGCCAGCAGCTTAGTAGGGGAAAGTCAGCCCCAGCATTTT. Translated, it gives CASSLVGESQPQHF.

This chain joins TRBV25-1 and TRBJ1-6; TRBD1 might be the D (5 bases). The CDR3 loop spans 14 amino acids. Germline values: CDR1 MGHDK, CDR2 SYGVNS. The V gene lost 6 bases and the J gene lost 5 bases, with 11 bases spanning the gap. As DNA, the CDR3 is TGTGCCAGCAGCGCAGGGTCGGATAATTCACCCCTCCACTTT. Translated: CASSAGSDNSPLHF. Full variable domain (remainder filled in from reference TRBV25-1 and TRBJ1-6): EADIYQTPRYLVIGTGKKITLECSQTMGHDKMYWYQQDPGMELHLIHYSYGVNSTEKGDLSSESTVSRIRTEHFPLTLESARPSHTSQYLCASSAGSDNSPLHFGNGTRLTVT.

V is TRBV4-1 and J is TRBJ1-2; D is possibly TRBD1 (5 bases). CDR1 and CDR2 from the germline V gene are MGHRA and YSYEKL. The V gene lost 0 bases and the J gene lost 8 bases, with 19 bases spanning the gap. The CDR3 spans 16 residues. CDR3 in amino acids: CASSQDLAGAGFGYTF. The CDR3 DNA reads TGCGCCAGCAGCCAAGATCTTGCTGGGGCAGGCTTCGGCTACACCTTC.

CDR3 region: CASGLYFGGGDQPQHF. The CDR3 coding sequence is TGTGCTAGTGGTTTGTACTTCGGGGGTGGGGATCAGCCCCAGCATTTT. The rearrangement joins TRBV12-5 to TRBJ1-5; a weak D match, TRBD1 (5 bases). V lost 2 bases to trimming and J lost 5 bases, with 16 bases between them. Per germline, CDR1 LGHNT and CDR2 FRNRAP. CDR3 length: 16 residues.

The chain has TRBV2 and TRBJ2-2; no clear D. Deletions cut 1 base from V and 3 bases from J, with 9 bases between. This CDR3 is built from 15 residues. Germline CDR1 SNHLY, CDR2 FYNNEI. CDR3 protein: CASSEGAGYTGELFF. CDR3 nucleotide sequence: TGTGCCAGCAGTGAAGGTGCCGGTTACACCGGGGAGCTGTTTTTT. The full variable domain, with the rest looked up from reference TRBV2 and TRBJ2-2, is EPEVTQTPSHQVTQMGQEVILRCVPISNHLYFYWYRQILGQKVEFLVSFYNNEISEKSEIFDDQFSVERPDGSNFTLKIRSTKLEDSAMYFCASSEGAGYTGELFFGEGSRLTVL.

The chain links TRBV10-2 to TRBJ1-2; perhaps TRBD1 as D (5 bases). From germline, CDR1 is WSHSY and CDR2 SAAADI. The V gene lost 6 bases and the J gene lost 2 bases, with 10 bases spanning the gap. The CDR3 runs 13 residues. The CDR3 region is CASRVDSNYGYTF. The CDR3 DNA sequence: TGCGCCAGCAGGGTTGACAGCAACTATGGCTACACCTTC.

The V and J genes are TRBV20-1 and TRBJ2-3, with 8 bases aligning to TRBD1. This CDR3 contains 16 residues. The junction had 12 bases not matched to a gene; V was cut back by 3 bases and J by 4 bases. Germline V CDR1 and CDR2: DFQATT, SNEGSKA (reference sequence). The CDR3 region is CSASGIDRGGSDTQYF. CDR3 in DNA: TGCAGTGCTAGTGGGATCGACAGGGGAGGATCAGATACGCAGTATTTT.

The J gene is TRBJ2-1, the V gene TRBV19, with TRBD2 as a possible D gene (7 bases). The CDR3 spans 16 residues. CDR1 LNHDA and CDR2 SQIVND come from the germline V gene (reference sequence). The V end lost 5 bases, the J end lost 8 bases, and 22 bases lay between the germline ends. CDR3 nucleotides: TGTGCCAGTAGTCAAAATGGGGGGGGCCGGGTCGATGAGCAGTTCTTC. Translated, it gives CASSQNGGGRVDEQFF.

This chain uses TRBV6-6 with TRBJ1-5; D is possibly TRBD1 (6 bases). The ends were cut back, 5 bases at V and 8 bases at J, with 19 bases in the middle. Germline CDR1 is MNHNY and CDR2 is SVGAGI (reference sequence). The CDR3 contains 15 residues. CDR3 in amino acids: CASSLGGQGGEPQHF. Here the CDR3 DNA reads TGTGCCAGCAGTCTGGGGGGGCAGGGTGGAGAGCCCCAGCATTTT.

This clone turned up a few times. This chain joins TRBV10-3 and TRBJ1-1; 8 nucleotides line up with TRBD1. CDR1 and CDR2 from the germline V gene are ENHRY and SYGVKD. V dropped 7 bases and J dropped 3; count of bases not matched to a gene: 13. This CDR3 is 16 amino acids long. The CDR3 here is CAIKGNQGARDTEAFF. The CDR3 DNA reads as TGTGCCATCAAAGGGAATCAGGGGGCGCGTGACACTGAAGCTTTCTTT.